This record covers a single T cell receptor beta chain. Its antigen is as yet unknown. The data originate from a study of T cell responses to AZD1222 COVID-19 vaccine. Overall study results and limits: No day 14 peak samples; only post-peak repertoires were characterized. With dominance at 160-218 and 743-854, vaccine-associated CD4 TCRs spanned spike.

Germline V gene data show CDR1 as LNHDA and CDR2 as SQIVND (reference sequence). This CDR3 spans 13 amino acids. V gave up 4 bases and J gave up 8 bases, with 14 bases separating them. The protocol was immunoSEQ multiplex PCR, while the TCRdb copy is restricted to in-frame clones and leaves out a portion. The table shows about 110,000 clones, with around nine tenths occurring only once. The clonotype originates from an adult who received the AZD1222 COVID-19 vaccine. The gene calls are TRBV19 and TRBJ1-2, with D hard to call. The sample consisted of peripheral blood, taken 28 days after the second AZD1222 dose. The CDR3 region has the DNA TGTGCCAGTAGTAGGGAGGTTGAGCGGGGCTACACCTTC. This gives the protein CASSREVERGYTF.